The entry below gives a single TCR beta chain sequence along with its context. In the study's own analysis: From reference gene primer amplification, estimates of nucleated cell counts were derived. Sequencing used immunoSEQ multiplex PCR; TCRdb keeps in-frame clones, though not all of them. V and J calls and clone size are given by that table; D and trimming were obtained from the DNA. The table records 90,000 to 140,000 clones, 81% of them present only once. The data were obtained in a study of blood T cell repertoires in COVID-19. In the study overall: The study drew acute and convalescent COVID-19 samples from the United States, Italy and Spain.

V was pared by 2 bases and J by 7 bases, with 17 bases between. The CDR3 consists of 14 residues. The germline CDR1 and CDR2 sequences are GTSNPN and SVGIG (reference sequence). The specimen was peripheral blood. The chain couples TRBV30 to TRBJ1-1; maybe TRBD1 (5 bases). The receptor was isolated from a man aged 80 or over with acute or convalescent COVID-19. Here the CDR3 DNA reads TGTGCCTGGAGTCCGCCTCGGTGGGGGGGTGAAGCTTTCTTT. It codes for CAWSPPRWGGEAFF.